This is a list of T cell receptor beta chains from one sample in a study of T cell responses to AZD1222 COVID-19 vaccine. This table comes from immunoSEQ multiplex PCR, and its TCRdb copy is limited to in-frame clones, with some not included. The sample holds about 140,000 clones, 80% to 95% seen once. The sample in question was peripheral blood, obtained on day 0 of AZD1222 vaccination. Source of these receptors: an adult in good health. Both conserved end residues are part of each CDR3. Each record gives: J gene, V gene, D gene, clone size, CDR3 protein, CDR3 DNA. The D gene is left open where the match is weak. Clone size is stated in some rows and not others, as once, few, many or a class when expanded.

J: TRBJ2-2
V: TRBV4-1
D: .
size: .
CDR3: CASSQGTGELFF
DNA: TGCGCCAGCAGCCAAGGGACCGGGGAGCTGTTTTTT

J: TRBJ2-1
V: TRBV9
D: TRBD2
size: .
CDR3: CASSPRSGTSGISAYNEQFF
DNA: TGTGCCAGCAGCCCCAGATCCGGGACTAGCGGGATTTCGGCCTACAATGAGCAGTTCTTC

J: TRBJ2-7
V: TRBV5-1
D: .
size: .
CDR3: CASSIRTETYEQYF
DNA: TGCGCCAGCAGCATACGGACGGAGACCTACGAGCAGTACTTC

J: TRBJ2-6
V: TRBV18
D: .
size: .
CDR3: CASSRESGANVLTF
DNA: TGTGCCAGCTCACGGGAGTCTGGGGCCAACGTCCTGACTTTC

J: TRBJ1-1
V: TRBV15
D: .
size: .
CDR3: CATSRRGYGVTEAFF
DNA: TGTGCCACCAGCAGAAGGGGGTACGGCGTCACTGAAGCTTTCTTT

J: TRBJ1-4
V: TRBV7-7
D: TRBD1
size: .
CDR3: CASSYRTGEKLFF
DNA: TGTGCTAGCAGCTACCGGACAGGGGAAAAACTGTTTTTT

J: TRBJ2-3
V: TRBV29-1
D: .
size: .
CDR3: CSVELIPVDTQYF
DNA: TGCAGCGTTGAGCTTATACCTGTGGATACGCAGTATTTT

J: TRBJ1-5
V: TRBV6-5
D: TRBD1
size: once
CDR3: CASRNTGGNQPQHF
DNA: TGTGCCAGCAGAAATACAGGGGGCAATCAGCCCCAGCATTTT

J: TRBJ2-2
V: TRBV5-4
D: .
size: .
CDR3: CASSSSIGGNTGELFF
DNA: TGTGCCAGCAGCTCAAGTATAGGGGGGAACACCGGGGAGCTGTTTTTT

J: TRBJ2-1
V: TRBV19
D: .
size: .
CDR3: CASTDINTYNEQFF
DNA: TGTGCCAGTACCGATATTAACACGTACAATGAGCAGTTCTTC

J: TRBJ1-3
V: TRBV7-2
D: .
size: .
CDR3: CASSTPPGNTIYF
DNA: TGTGCCAGCAGCACCCCCCCGGGAAACACCATATATTTT

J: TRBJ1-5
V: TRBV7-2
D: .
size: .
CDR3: CASSLAYGNQPQHF
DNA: TGTGCCAGCAGCTTAGCGTACGGAAATCAGCCCCAGCATTTT

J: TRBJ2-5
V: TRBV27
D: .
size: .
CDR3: CASRPGRVIQETQYF
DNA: TGTGCCAGCAGACCAGGCCGGGTCATTCAAGAGACCCAGTACTTC

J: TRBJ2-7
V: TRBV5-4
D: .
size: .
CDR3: CASSLRRVLSDEQYF
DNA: TGTGCCAGCAGCTTGAGACGGGTTTTGTCTGACGAGCAGTACTTC

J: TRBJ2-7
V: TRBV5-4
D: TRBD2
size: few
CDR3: CASSLTSGTYEQYF
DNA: TGTGCCAGCAGCTTGACTAGCGGAACCTACGAGCAGTACTTC

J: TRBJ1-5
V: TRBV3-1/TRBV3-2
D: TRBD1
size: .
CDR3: CASSQGTGSFQPQHF
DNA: TGTGCCAGCAGCCAAGGGACAGGGAGCTTTCAGCCCCAGCATTTT

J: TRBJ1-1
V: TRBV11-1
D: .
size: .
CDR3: CASSFRTGGRTEAFF
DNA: TGTGCCAGCAGCTTTAGGACGGGGGGCAGGACTGAAGCTTTCTTT

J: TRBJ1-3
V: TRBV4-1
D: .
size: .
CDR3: CASRSPGPAGSGNTIYF
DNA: TGCGCCAGCCGAAGCCCGGGGCCGGCGGGCTCTGGAAACACCATATATTTT

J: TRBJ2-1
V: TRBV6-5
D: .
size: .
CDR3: CASLSGYNEQFF
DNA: TGTGCCAGCCTCTCGGGTTACAATGAGCAGTTCTTC

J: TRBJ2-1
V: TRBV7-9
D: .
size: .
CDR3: CASSTDWNEQFF
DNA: TGTGCCAGCAGCACCGACTGGAACGAGCAGTTCTTC

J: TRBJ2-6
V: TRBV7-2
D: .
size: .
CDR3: CASSLAGTHGANVLTF
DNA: TGTGCCAGCAGCTTAGCAGGGACGCACGGGGCCAACGTCCTGACTTTC

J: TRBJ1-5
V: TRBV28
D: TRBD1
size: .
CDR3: CASSFWSPGQIPDQPQHF
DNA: TGTGCCAGCAGTTTCTGGTCTCCGGGACAGATACCGGATCAGCCCCAGCATTTT

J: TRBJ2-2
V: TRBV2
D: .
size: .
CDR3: CASLPLGKSTGELFF
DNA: TGTGCCAGCCTACCCTTGGGGAAGAGCACCGGGGAGCTGTTTTTT

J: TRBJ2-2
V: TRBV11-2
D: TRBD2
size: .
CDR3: CASRLAAGTGELFF
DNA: TGTGCCAGCAGACTAGCGGCCGGGACCGGGGAGCTGTTTTTT

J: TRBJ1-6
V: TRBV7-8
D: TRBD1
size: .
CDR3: CASGPQGEYNSPLHF
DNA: TGTGCCAGCGGACCACAGGGGGAATATAATTCACCCCTCCACTTT

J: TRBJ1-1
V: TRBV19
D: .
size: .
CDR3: CASSIIGWTEAFF
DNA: TGTGCCAGTAGTATAATCGGTTGGACTGAAGCTTTCTTT

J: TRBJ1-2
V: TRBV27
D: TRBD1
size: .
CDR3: CASWETGTVNYGYTF
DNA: TGTGCCAGCTGGGAAACCGGGACAGTTAACTATGGCTACACCTTC

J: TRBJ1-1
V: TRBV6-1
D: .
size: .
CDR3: CASSDPRGWGHTEAFF
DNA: TGTGCCAGCAGTGACCCCCGGGGTTGGGGTCACACTGAAGCTTTCTTT

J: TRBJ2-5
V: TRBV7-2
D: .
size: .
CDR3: CASSLDRGWETQYF
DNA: TGTGCCAGCAGCTTAGATCGGGGCTGGGAGACCCAGTACTTC

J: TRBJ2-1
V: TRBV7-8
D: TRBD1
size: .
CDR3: CASSSRQGEYNEQFF
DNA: TGTGCCAGCAGCTCGAGACAGGGGGAGTACAATGAGCAGTTCTTC

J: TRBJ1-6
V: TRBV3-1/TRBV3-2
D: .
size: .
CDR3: CASSHPRWQGYNSPLHF
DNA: TGTGCCAGCAGCCACCCCCGTTGGCAGGGGTATAATTCACCCCTCCACTTT

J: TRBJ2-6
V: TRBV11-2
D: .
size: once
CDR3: CASSFSQDKSGANVLTF
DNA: TGTGCCAGCAGCTTTTCGCAAGACAAATCTGGGGCCAACGTCCTGACTTTC

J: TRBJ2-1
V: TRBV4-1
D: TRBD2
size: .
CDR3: CASSQEGTRAGWDEQFF
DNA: TGCGCCAGCAGCCAAGAGGGGACTAGAGCGGGATGGGATGAGCAGTTCTTC

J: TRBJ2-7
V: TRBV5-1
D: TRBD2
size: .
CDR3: CASSPWTSGSEQYF
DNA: TGCGCCAGCAGCCCGTGGACTAGCGGGAGCGAGCAGTACTTC

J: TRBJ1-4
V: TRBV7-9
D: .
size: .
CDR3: CASSLLTSRGEKLFF
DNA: TGTGCCAGCAGCTTACTGACCTCCCGAGGGGAAAAACTGTTTTTT

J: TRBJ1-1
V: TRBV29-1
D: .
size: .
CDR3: CSVEVSGRNTEAFF
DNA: TGCAGCGTTGAAGTATCAGGGAGGAACACTGAAGCTTTCTTT

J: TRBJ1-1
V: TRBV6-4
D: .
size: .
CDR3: CASRGLGTEAFF
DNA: TGTGCCAGCAGAGGGTTGGGCACTGAAGCTTTCTTT

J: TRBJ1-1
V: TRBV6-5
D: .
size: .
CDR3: CASSYFPGDDTEAFF
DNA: TGTGCCAGCAGTTACTTCCCGGGAGACGACACTGAAGCTTTCTTT

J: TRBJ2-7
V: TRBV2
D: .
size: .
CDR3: CASSVIESTYEQYF
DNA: TGTGCCAGCAGTGTGATAGAGTCCACCTACGAGCAGTACTTC

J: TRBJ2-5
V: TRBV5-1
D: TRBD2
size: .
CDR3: CASSYDIAGQETQYF
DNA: TGCGCCAGCAGCTACGACATAGCGGGTCAAGAGACCCAGTACTTC

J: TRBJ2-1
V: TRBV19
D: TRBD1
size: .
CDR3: CASSSGQGQRTYNEQFF
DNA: TGTGCCAGTAGTAGCGGACAGGGACAACGGACCTACAATGAGCAGTTCTTC

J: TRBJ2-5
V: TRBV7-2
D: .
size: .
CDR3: CASAPGTLQETQYF
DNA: TGTGCCAGCGCCCCTGGGACTTTACAAGAGACCCAGTACTTC

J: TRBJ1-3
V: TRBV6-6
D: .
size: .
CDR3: CASNVGSGNTIYF
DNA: TGTGCCAGCAATGTGGGGTCTGGAAACACCATATATTTT

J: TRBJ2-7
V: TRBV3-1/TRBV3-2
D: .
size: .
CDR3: CASSPFPGSYEQYF
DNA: TGTGCCAGCAGCCCCTTCCCGGGCTCCTACGAGCAGTACTTC

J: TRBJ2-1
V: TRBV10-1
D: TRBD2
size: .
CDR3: CASSRLAVFNEQFF
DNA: TGCGCCAGCAGTAGGCTAGCGGTTTTTAATGAGCAGTTCTTC

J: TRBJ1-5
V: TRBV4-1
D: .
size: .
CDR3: CASSPYIGVSYQPQHF
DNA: TGCGCCAGCAGCCCCTATATAGGGGTATCCTATCAGCCCCAGCATTTT

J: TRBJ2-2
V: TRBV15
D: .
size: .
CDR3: CATSSGSAGRTGELFF
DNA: TGTGCCACCAGCAGTGGGAGCGCAGGGCGGACCGGGGAGCTGTTTTTT

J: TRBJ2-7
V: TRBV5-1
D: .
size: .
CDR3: CASMDGTYEQYF
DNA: TGCGCCAGCATGGACGGGACCTACGAGCAGTACTTC

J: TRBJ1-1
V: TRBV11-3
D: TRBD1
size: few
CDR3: CASSESDRGLDEAFF
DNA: TGTGCCAGCAGCGAGTCCGACAGGGGGCTTGATGAAGCTTTCTTT

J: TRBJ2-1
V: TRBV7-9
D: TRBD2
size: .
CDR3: CASRHVAGKQLIEQFF
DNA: TGTGCCAGCAGACACGTAGCGGGGAAACAATTAATTGAGCAGTTCTTC

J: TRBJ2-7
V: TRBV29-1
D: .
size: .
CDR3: CSVLTDSYEQYF
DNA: TGCAGCGTCCTGACAGATTCCTACGAGCAGTACTTC

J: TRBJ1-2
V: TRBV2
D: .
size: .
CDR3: CASSERLTGYGYTF
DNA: TGTGCCAGCAGTGAGAGGTTGACAGGCTATGGCTACACCTTC

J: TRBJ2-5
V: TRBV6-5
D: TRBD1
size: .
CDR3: CASSWTGMETQYF
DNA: TGTGCCAGCAGTTGGACAGGGATGGAGACCCAGTACTTC

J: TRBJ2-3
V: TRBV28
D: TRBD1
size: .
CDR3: CASRQGLGSAATQYF
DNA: TGTGCCAGCCGACAGGGTTTGGGGTCGGCTGCTACGCAGTATTTT

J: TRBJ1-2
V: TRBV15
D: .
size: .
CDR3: CATSRVQGFGDYGYTF
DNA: TGTGCCACCAGCAGAGTCCAGGGTTTTGGCGACTATGGCTACACCTTC